This note documents a single T cell receptor (beta chain) sequence. Its antigen is currently unknown. Libraries were prepared by immunoSEQ multiplex PCR; TCRdb keeps only in-frame clonotypes and omits some of them. The table lists about 190,000 clones, almost 95% of them singletons. The data stem from a study of T cell responses to AZD1222 COVID-19 vaccine. Trimming at V came to 3 bases and at J to 6 bases, leaving 7 bases not matched to a gene. This CDR3 contains 15 residues. Germline V gene sequence: CDR1 SGDLS, CDR2 YYNGEE. Study observations and caveats: Spike regions recognized by vaccine-associated CD4 TCRs spanned the protein, led by 160-218 and 743-854. Reports indicate that nearly half of spike-specific TCRs are directed at unmutated variant regions.

Specimen: peripheral blood, collected on day 0 of AZD1222 vaccination. V and J are TRBV9 and TRBJ2-1; 9 bases match TRBD1. This clonotype was obtained from an adult in good health. CDR3 protein: CASSARDRAPNEQFF. CDR3 sequence (DNA): TGTGCCAGCAGCGCCCGGGACAGGGCCCCCAATGAGCAGTTCTTC.